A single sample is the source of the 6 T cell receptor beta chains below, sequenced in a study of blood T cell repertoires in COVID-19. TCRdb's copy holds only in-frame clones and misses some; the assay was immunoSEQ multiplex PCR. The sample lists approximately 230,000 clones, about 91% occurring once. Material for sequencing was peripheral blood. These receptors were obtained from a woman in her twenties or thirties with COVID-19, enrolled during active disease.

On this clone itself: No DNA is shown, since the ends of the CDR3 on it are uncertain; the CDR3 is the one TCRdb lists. The CDR3 loop reads CASTSTLDTEAFF. The V gene is TRBV3-1 (or the pseudogene TRBV3-2), the J gene TRBJ1-1. The CDR3 has 13 residues if both end residues are counted. CDR1 and CDR2 from the germline V gene are LGHDT and YNNKEL (reference sequence).

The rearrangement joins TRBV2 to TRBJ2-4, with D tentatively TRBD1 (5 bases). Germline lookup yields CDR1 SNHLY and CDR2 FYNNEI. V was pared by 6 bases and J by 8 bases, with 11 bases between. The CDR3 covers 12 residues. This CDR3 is CASRQGIDIQYF. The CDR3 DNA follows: TGTGCCAGCAGGCAGGGCATTGACATTCAGTACTTC.

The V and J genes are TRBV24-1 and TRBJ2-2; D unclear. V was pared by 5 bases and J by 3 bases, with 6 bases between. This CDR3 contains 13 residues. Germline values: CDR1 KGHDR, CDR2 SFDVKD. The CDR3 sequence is CATSVSYTGELFF. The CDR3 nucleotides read TGTGCCACCAGTGTCAGTTACACCGGGGAGCTGTTTTTT.

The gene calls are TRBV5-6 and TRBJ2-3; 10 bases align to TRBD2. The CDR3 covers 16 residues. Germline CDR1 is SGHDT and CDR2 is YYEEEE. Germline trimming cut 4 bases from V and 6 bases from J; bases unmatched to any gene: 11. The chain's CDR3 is CASSILAGAASDTQYF. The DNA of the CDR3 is TGTGCCAGCAGCATCCTAGCGGGGGCGGCTTCTGATACGCAGTATTTT.

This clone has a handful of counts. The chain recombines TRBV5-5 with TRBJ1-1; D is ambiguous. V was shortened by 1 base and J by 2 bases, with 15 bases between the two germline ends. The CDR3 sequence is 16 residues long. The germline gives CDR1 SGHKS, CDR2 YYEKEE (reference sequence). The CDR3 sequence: CASSLRLVAGNTEAFF. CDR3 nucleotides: TGTGCCAGCAGCTTGAGGTTAGTGGCAGGCAACACTGAAGCTTTCTTT.

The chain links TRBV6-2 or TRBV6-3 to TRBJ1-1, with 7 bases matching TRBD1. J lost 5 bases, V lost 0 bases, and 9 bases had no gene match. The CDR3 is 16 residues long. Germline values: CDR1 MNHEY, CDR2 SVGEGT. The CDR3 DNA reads TGTGCCAGCAGTTACTCGAGGGAAAAGGGGGCGACTGAAGCTTTCTTT. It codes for CASSYSREKGATEAFF.